The 3 T cell receptor beta chains listed next were all sequenced from one sample in a study of blood T cell repertoires in COVID-19. Produced via immunoSEQ multiplex PCR; TCRdb's table is partial and in-frame only. The sample lists over 150,000 clones; approximately 91% were seen once. The sequenced material came from peripheral blood. These receptors were obtained from a man aged 18-30 years with COVID-19, enrolled during active disease.

This clone was detected a few times. The chain uses TRBV28 and TRBJ1-6; possible D gene TRBD1, 6 bases. Trimming cost V 3 bases and J 7 bases, with 16 bases left between them. This CDR3 has 16 amino acids. The germline gives CDR1 MDHEN, CDR2 SYDVKM. The CDR3 bases are TGTGCCAGCAGTTTTACCCGCTATAGGGGGAATTCACCCCTCCACTTT. This translates into CASSFTRYRGNSPLHF. Together with reference TRBV28 and TRBJ1-6, the CDR3 gives the full variable domain: DVKVTQSSRYLVKRTGEKVFLECVQDMDHENMFWYRQDPGLGLRLIYFSYDVKMKEKGDIPEGYSVSREKKERFSLILESASTNQTSMYLCASSFTRYRGNSPLHFGNGTRLTVT.

V and J are TRBV5-6 and TRBJ2-1, with D hard to call. The CDR3 spans 16 residues. Germline CDR1 is SGHDT and CDR2 is YYEEEE. The V and J ends lost 4 bases and 9 bases respectively, with 23 bases between them. The CDR3 is CASSPSLRSRSTEQFF. Written as DNA, the CDR3 is TGTGCCAGCAGCCCATCCCTAAGATCTCGTTCTACTGAGCAGTTCTTC.

CDR3 residues: CASSQSGGNEAFF. In nucleotides, the CDR3 is TGTGCCAGCAGCCAATCAGGGGGCAACGAAGCTTTCTTT. The chain has TRBV4-2 and TRBJ1-1; 8 positions match TRBD1. Germline loops: CDR1 LGHNA, CDR2 YNFKEQ. The ends lost 2 bases at V and 8 bases at J; junction bases unmatched: 4. The CDR3 is 13 amino acids.